Detailed here is one T cell receptor beta chain. The antigen is undetermined. A read error may be the cause here, since a much bigger clone is one base away. TCRdb ran MiXCR on the PCR reads and lists one entry per CDR3 protein. The sample contains 400,000 to 600,000 distinct CDR3 sequences, about 21% of which appear only once. This sample is part of a study of molecular identifiers for immune sequencing clone quantification. Study findings and constraints: Barcode collisions between identical TCR molecules could shrink estimates of highly expanded clone sizes.

There are 17 residues in the CDR3. V lost 0 bases, J lost 2 bases, and 14 bases lay in between. From germline, CDR1 is LGHNA and CDR2 YNFKEQ. CD8+CD4-CCR7+CD45RA+ sorting gave the naive CD8 T cells. The TCR comes from a human donor in good health. Some libraries in this study had Jurkat cell RNA spiked in. The sample consisted of naive CD8+ T cells from blood, with Jurkat cell RNA spiked in. This sample's subset: FACS-sorted CD8+CD4-CCR7+CD45RA+ naive T cells. The chain combines TRBV4-2 with TRBJ1-5; unclear D gene. The CDR3 DNA sequence: TGTGCCAGCAGCCAAGATCAGTCGGAGCTCGGCAATCAGCCCCAGCATTTT. Protein sequence: CASSQDQSELGNQPQHF.